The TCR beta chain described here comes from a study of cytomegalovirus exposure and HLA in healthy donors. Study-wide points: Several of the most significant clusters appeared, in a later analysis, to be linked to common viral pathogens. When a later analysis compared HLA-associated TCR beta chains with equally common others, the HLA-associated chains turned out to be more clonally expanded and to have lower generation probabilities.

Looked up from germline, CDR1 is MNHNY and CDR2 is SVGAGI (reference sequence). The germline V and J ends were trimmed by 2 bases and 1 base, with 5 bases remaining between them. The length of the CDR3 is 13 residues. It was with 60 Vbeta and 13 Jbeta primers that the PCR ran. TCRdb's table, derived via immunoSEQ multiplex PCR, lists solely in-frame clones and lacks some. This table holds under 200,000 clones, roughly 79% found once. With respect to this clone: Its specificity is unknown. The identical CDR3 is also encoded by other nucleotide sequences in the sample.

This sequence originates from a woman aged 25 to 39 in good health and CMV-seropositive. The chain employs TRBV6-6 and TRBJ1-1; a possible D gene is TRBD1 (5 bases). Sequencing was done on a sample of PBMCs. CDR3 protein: CASSYGQNTEAFF. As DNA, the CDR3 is TGTGCCAGCAGTTACGGACAGAACACTGAAGCTTTCTTT.